These 18 T cell receptor beta chains were all obtained from the same sample, sequenced in a study of blood T cell repertoires in COVID-19. Data came from immunoSEQ multiplex PCR; TCRdb stores just in-frame clones and leaves some out. In the table there are a few hundred thousand clones, roughly four fifths of which are singletons. Sequences were obtained from PBMCs or T cells enriched from blood (not recorded which). These receptors were taken from a woman between 50 and 59 years old who had recovered from COVID-19.

This chain links TRBV27 with TRBJ1-2; TRBD1 matches 7 bases. CDR1 MNHEY and CDR2 SMNVEV come from the germline V gene (reference sequence). Losses at the gene ends were 6 bases for V and 4 bases for J; bases not matched to a gene: 11. The CDR3 is 15 amino acids. The CDR3 spells CASRGTARYSYGYTF. CDR3 nucleotides: TGTGCCAGCAGGGGGACAGCCCGATACTCCTATGGCTACACCTTC.

V and J are TRBV7-2 and TRBJ1-2; 7 bases line up with TRBD1. The germline V gene has CDR1 SGHTA and CDR2 FQGNSA. V was clipped by 5 bases and J by 7 bases; unmatched bases: 10. The length of the CDR3 is 14 residues. In nucleotides, the CDR3 is TGTGCCAGCAGCCCCCGACAGGGTCAGGGTGGCTACACCTTC. Translated, it gives CASSPRQGQGGYTF.

V gene TRBV6-2 or TRBV6-3 combines with J gene TRBJ1-2; TRBD1 is a possible D gene (6 bases). The length of the CDR3 is 14 residues. The germline V gene has CDR1 MNHEY and CDR2 SVGEGT. V dropped 4 bases and J dropped 8 bases, with 17 bases sitting between them. The DNA for the CDR3 is TGTGCCAGCAGTTTTCACCCCCACAGGGTAGGCTACACCTTC. It specifies CASSFHPHRVGYTF.

V gene TRBV7-9 combines with J gene TRBJ2-1; 10 bases line up with TRBD2. V was clipped by 5 bases and J by 10 bases; unmatched bases: 8. CDR3 length equals 14 residues. Looked up from germline, CDR1 is SEHNR and CDR2 is FQNEAQ (reference sequence). CDR3 region: CASSLPGLAEEQFF. The CDR3 DNA sequence: TGTGCCAGCAGCCTACCTGGACTAGCGGAAGAGCAGTTCTTC.

The chain recombines TRBV7-2 with TRBJ2-7; TRBD2 is a possible D gene (6 bases). Germline CDR1 is SGHTA and CDR2 is FQGNSA. This CDR3 has 13 amino acids. The V and J ends lost 11 bases and 6 bases respectively, with 20 bases between them. CDR3 in DNA: TGTGCCCTTCGGGACTCAGCTGGAGGCGAGCAGTACTTC. This codes for CALRDSAGGEQYF.

This chain joins TRBV5-8 and TRBJ1-6; D is unresolved. Germline lookup yields CDR1 SGHTS and CDR2 YDEGEE. This CDR3 has 14 amino acids. The V gene lost 0 bases and the J gene lost 10 bases, with 11 bases spanning the gap. The CDR3 protein is CASSLVRAESPLHF. The DNA for the CDR3 is TGTGCCAGCAGCTTGGTACGAGCGGAGTCACCCCTCCACTTT. Supplemented by reference TRBV5-8 and TRBJ1-6, the full variable domain reads EAGVTQSPTHLIKTRGQQATLRCSPISGHTSVYWYQQALGLGLQFLLWYDEGEERNRGNFPPRFSGRQFPNYSSELNVNALELEDSALYLCASSLVRAESPLHFGNGTRLTVT.

The chain is built from TRBV9 and TRBJ1-3; 8 nucleotides line up with TRBD1. V shed 3 bases, J shed 1 base, and the junction held 12 bases outside the gene matches. The CDR3 runs 18 residues. The germline V gene encodes CDR1 SGDLS and CDR2 YYNGEE. CDR3 DNA sequence: TGTGCCAGCAGCGCCATTGGGGGACAGGCAAAATCTGGAAACACCATATATTTT. It translates to CASSAIGGQAKSGNTIYF. The whole variable domain, filled in from reference TRBV9 and TRBJ1-3, reads DSGVTQTPKHLITATGQRVTLRCSPRSGDLSVYWYQQSLDQGLQFLIQYYNGEERAKGNILERFSAQQFPDLHSELNLSSLELGDSALYFCASSAIGGQAKSGNTIYFGEGSWLTVV.

The chain recombines TRBV7-3 with TRBJ1-2; a weak D match, TRBD1 (6 bases). Deletions cut 5 bases from V and 2 bases from J, with 15 bases between. The germline gives CDR1 SGHTA, CDR2 FQGTGA. The CDR3 runs 15 residues. DNA of the CDR3: TGTGCCAGCAGCCCGAGCGGGGGCCAGAACTATGGCTACACCTTC. Its translation: CASSPSGGQNYGYTF. The variable domain in full, with the rest retrieved from reference TRBV7-3 and TRBJ1-2, is GAGVSQTPSNKVTEKGKYVELRCDPISGHTALYWYRQSLGQGPEFLIYFQGTGAADDSGLPNDRFFAVRPEGSVSTLKIQRTERGDSAVYLCASSPSGGQNYGYTFGSGTRLTVV.

The chain combines TRBV27 with TRBJ1-4; D not certain. In germline, CDR1 is MNHEY, CDR2 SMNVEV (reference sequence). The CDR3 consists of 11 residues. Trimming shortened V by 5 bases and J by 7 bases, and 5 bases separated the two germline ends. The CDR3 nucleotides are TGTGCCAGCAGTCGAGGTGAAAAACTGTTTTTT. It is translated as CASSRGEKLFF.

J is TRBJ2-4 and V is TRBV20-1; no reliable D call. Germline CDR1 and CDR2: DFQATT and SNEGSKA (reference sequence). The CDR3 covers 11 residues. Trimming cost V 3 bases and J 6 bases, with 6 bases left between them. The DNA for the CDR3 is TGCAGTGCTAGGACTGGAAACATTCAGTACTTC. It is translated as CSARTGNIQYF.

Turning to this clone: The same CDR3 also results from other DNA sequences found in this sample. The chain carries TRBV12-3 or TRBV12-4 and TRBJ1-1, with D uncertain. Trimming took off 1 base at V and 1 base at J, with 4 bases between the two ends. The CDR3 is 13 amino acids. The chain's CDR3 is CASSLGANTEAFF. In DNA form, the CDR3 reads TGTGCCAGCAGTTTAGGAGCGAACACTGAAGCTTTCTTT.

The rearrangement joins TRBV7-2 to TRBJ1-3, with 10 bases identical to TRBD1. CDR3 length: 16 residues. The germline V gene encodes CDR1 SGHTA and CDR2 FQGNSA. V lost 1 base, J lost 2 bases, and 2 bases stayed unmatched. The CDR3 reads CASSLGTGGTGNTIYF. CDR3 nucleotides: TGTGCCAGCAGCTTAGGGACAGGGGGGACTGGAAACACCATATATTTT.

This clone was found once. The gene calls are TRBV6-5 and TRBJ1-5; TRBD1 is a possible D gene (6 bases). Germline V lookup: CDR1 MNHEY, CDR2 SVGAGI. This CDR3 comprises 13 residues. Trimming cost V 6 bases and J 4 bases, with 10 bases left between them. The CDR3 DNA follows: TGTGCCAGCAGACACAGGGTTAATCAGCCCCAGCATTTT. Residues: CASRHRVNQPQHF.

The chain is built from TRBV27 and TRBJ1-2; TRBD1 might be the D (5 bases). Germline CDR1 MNHEY, CDR2 SMNVEV (reference sequence). Trimming removed 6 bases at V and 4 bases at J, with 15 bases between. There are 14 residues in the CDR3. CDR3 sequence: CASSPWGGSYGYTF. The CDR3 nucleotides are TGTGCCAGCAGCCCCTGGGGGGGGAGCTATGGCTACACCTTC.

This clone turned up a few times. The chain employs TRBV7-3 and TRBJ1-3, with D perhaps TRBD1 (6 bases). Between the trimmed V and J ends, which lost 4 bases and 2 bases, there was a span of 12 bases. Germline CDR1 and CDR2: SGHTA and FQGTGA. This CDR3 has 15 amino acids. For the CDR3, the DNA is TGTGCCAGCAGCTCCACCGGGACACCTGGAAACACCATATATTTT. Translating gives CASSSTGTPGNTIYF.

This clone was detected only a few times. The V call is TRBV30, the J call TRBJ1-2; D not resolved. V was cut by 2 bases and J by 6 bases, with 16 bases left in between. The CDR3 is 14 residues long. The germline CDR1 and CDR2 sequences are GTSNPN and SVGIG (reference sequence). CDR3 bases: TGTGCCTGGAGTCCCAGTGGGAGGGTAGATGGCTACACCTTC. Translated: CAWSPSGRVDGYTF.

This clone was counted between two and nine times. The chain employs TRBV5-4 and TRBJ2-5; unclear D gene. The CDR3 runs to 16 residues. V lost 4 bases and J lost 0, with 16 bases in between. Germline V gene data show CDR1 as SGHNT and CDR2 as YYREEE (reference sequence). CDR3 loop: CASSVRVLADQETQYF. CDR3 sequence (DNA): TGTGCCAGCAGCGTTCGGGTGTTGGCAGACCAAGAGACCCAGTACTTC.

This clone was recorded a few times. This chain connects TRBV10-3 to TRBJ2-7; 9 positions agree with TRBD1. The CDR3 has 17 amino acids. Trimming removed 4 bases from V and 0 bases from J; junction bases left unmatched: 10. Germline CDR1 is ENHRY and CDR2 is SYGVKD. This chain's CDR3 is CAISGGTGQIHSYEQYF. For the CDR3, the DNA is TGTGCCATCAGTGGGGGGACAGGGCAAATCCACTCCTACGAGCAGTACTTC.